The 9 T cell receptor beta chains reported below all come from one sample, sequenced in a study of cytomegalovirus exposure and HLA in healthy donors. TCRdb's table, derived via immunoSEQ multiplex PCR, lists solely in-frame clones and lacks some. The sample shows tens of thousands of clones, nearly 96% of them seen only once. The sequencing sample was made of PBMCs. These receptors came from a young woman in good health and CMV-seropositive.

The rearrangement joins TRBV9 to TRBJ2-2, with 12 bases identical to TRBD2. Trimming cost V 0 bases and J 3 bases; bases outside gene matches: 6. CDR3 length: 18 amino acids. From germline, CDR1 is SGDLS and CDR2 YYNGEE. CDR3 region: CASSVELAGGPDTGELFF. The CDR3 nucleotides are TGTGCCAGCAGCGTAGAGCTAGCGGGAGGGCCCGACACCGGGGAGCTGTTTTTT. The full variable domain, rest sourced from reference TRBV9 and TRBJ2-2, is DSGVTQTPKHLITATGQRVTLRCSPRSGDLSVYWYQQSLDQGLQFLIQYYNGEERAKGNILERFSAQQFPDLHSELNLSSLELGDSALYFCASSVELAGGPDTGELFFGEGSRLTVL.

The chain employs TRBV6-5 and TRBJ1-2; weak D call: TRBD1 (6 bases). Germline CDR1 reads MNHEY; CDR2 reads SVGAGI. Trimming cost V 1 base and J 6 bases, with 9 bases left between them. The CDR3 has 13 amino acids. The CDR3 is CASSYLTGDGYTF. In DNA form, the CDR3 reads TGTGCCAGCAGTTACTTGACAGGCGATGGCTACACCTTC.

This chain links TRBV11-3 with TRBJ2-3; TRBD2 agrees at 15 bases. Germline lookup yields CDR1 SGHNT and CDR2 YENEEA. V shed 2 bases, J shed 4 bases, and the junction held 10 bases outside the gene matches. The CDR3 has 19 amino acids. In DNA, the CDR3 is TGTGCCAGCAGCTTAAAGAGAGGGACTAGCGGGAGGTTCGCAGATACGCAGTATTTT. Its translation is CASSLKRGTSGRFADTQYF.

This chain joins TRBV21-1 and TRBJ2-3; the table's TRBD2 call for D was not verified on the DNA. TRBV21-1 has pseudogene status. The CDR3 runs to 16 residues. The CDR3 DNA reads as TGTGCCAGCAGCAAGGAGAGGGAGAGAGCTTCAGATACGCAGTATTTT. Protein sequence: CASSKERERASDTQYF.

This clone was recorded once. The V gene is TRBV28, the J gene TRBJ2-7, with 7 bases identical to TRBD2. The CDR3 covers 14 residues. From germline, CDR1 is MDHEN and CDR2 SYDVKM. The trim removed 6 bases at V and 12 bases at J, leaving 17 bases unmatched. CDR3 nucleotide sequence: TGTGCCAGCAGCTTCCGGAGTGCGGGAGCAAGTCCGTACTTC. This encodes CASSFRSAGASPYF.

The chain couples TRBV27 to TRBJ2-4; 15 bases match TRBD2. The junction had 13 bases not matched to a gene; V was cut back by 1 base and J by 0 bases. Germline V gene lookup returns CDR1 MNHEY and CDR2 SMNVEV (reference sequence). This CDR3 contains 22 residues. In nucleotides, the CDR3 is TGTGCCAGCAGTTTATTTCTCGACCCGGGACTAGCGGGAGGACTAGCCAAAAACATTCAGTACTTC. Translated, it gives CASSLFLDPGLAGGLAKNIQYF.

The chain combines TRBV27 with TRBJ2-3, with 12 nucleotides matching TRBD2. This CDR3 is 16 amino acids long. V dropped 5 bases and J dropped 3; count of bases not matched to a gene: 6. Germline CDR1 is MNHEY and CDR2 is SMNVEV (reference sequence). CDR3 nucleotides: TGTGCCAGCAGTCCCCGGACTAGCGGGACGACAGATACGCAGTATTTT. This gives the protein CASSPRTSGTTDTQYF.

The rearrangement links TRBV6-6 to TRBJ2-7; TRBD2 matches 10 bases. The CDR3 is made up of 15 amino acids. Germline CDR1 and CDR2: MNHNY and SVGAGI (reference sequence). The V gene end was trimmed by 5 bases and the J gene end by 2 bases; junction bases not matched to a gene: 6. In nucleotides, the CDR3 is TGTGCCAGCAGTACGACCGGGACTAGCGCCTACGAGCAGTACTTC. As protein: CASSTTGTSAYEQYF.

V is TRBV7-9 and J is TRBJ2-3; the D gene is possibly TRBD1 (6 bases). The CDR3 consists of 16 residues. V was shortened by 5 bases and J by 2 bases, with 17 bases between the two germline ends. Germline V gene data show CDR1 as SEHNR and CDR2 as FQNEAQ (reference sequence). CDR3: CASSRTGTTSTDTQYF. CDR3 coding DNA: TGTGCCAGCAGCCGAACGGGGACAACATCCACAGATACGCAGTATTTT.